The 16 T cell receptor beta chains below all came from one sample that was sequenced in a study of cytomegalovirus exposure and HLA in healthy donors. 13 Jbeta primers and 60 Vbeta primers were used for the PCR. Using immunoSEQ multiplex PCR, the repertoire was profiled, and TCRdb retains in-frame clones only, with some absent. The table has tens of thousands of clones, approximately 75% seen once. Sequencing used PBMCs. The receptors shown here come from a human donor in good health.

This rearrangement joins TRBV13 to TRBJ1-6, with D unclear. This CDR3 spans 13 amino acids. Germline V gene sequence: CDR1 PRHDT, CDR2 FYEKMQ (reference sequence). Trimming stripped 1 base from V and 7 bases from J, with 5 bases between. The CDR3 DNA sequence: TGTGCCAGCAGCTTAGATTTAAATTCACCCCTCCACTTT. Its protein is CASSLDLNSPLHF.

This chain links TRBV9 with TRBJ1-1; a possible D gene is TRBD1 (6 bases). Germline CDR1 SGDLS, CDR2 YYNGEE. Deletions cut 3 bases from V and 4 bases from J, with 10 bases between. The CDR3 has 13 amino acids. CDR3 bases: TGTGCCAGCAGCGCGACAGGTTTCACTGAAGCTTTCTTT. Residues: CASSATGFTEAFF.

The gene calls are TRBV7-8 and TRBJ1-5; D unclear. The CDR3 is made up of 12 amino acids. Germline V lookup: CDR1 SGHVS, CDR2 FQNEAQ. V lost 1 base, J lost 5 bases, and 3 bases lay in between. The CDR3 sequence is CASSLVDQPQHF. CDR3 coding DNA: TGTGCCAGCAGCTTAGTCGATCAGCCCCAGCATTTT.

This clone was counted a single time. This chain connects TRBV6-5 to TRBJ2-7; tentatively, D is TRBD1 (6 bases). This CDR3 region has 15 residues. V was trimmed by 0 bases and J by 3 bases, leaving 12 bases between them. Germline CDR1 and CDR2: MNHEY and SVGAGI. Here the CDR3 DNA reads TGTGCCAGCAGTTACTCGGCAGGGGAAGGCTACGAGCAGTACTTC. Amino acids: CASSYSAGEGYEQYF.

The chain carries TRBV7-9 and TRBJ2-3; D may be TRBD2 (6 bases). V lost 3 bases and J lost 3, with 10 bases in between. CDR1 is SEHNR and CDR2 is FQNEAQ in the germline V gene (reference sequence). This CDR3 comprises 14 residues. The CDR3 loop is CASSFGLATDTQYF. CDR3 bases: TGTGCCAGCAGCTTTGGGCTAGCGACAGATACGCAGTATTTT.

This chain uses TRBV6-4 with TRBJ2-1; tentative D call: TRBD1 (5 bases). Trimming pared 11 bases from V and 6 bases from J, leaving 17 bases between. The germline V gene encodes CDR1 MRHNA and CDR2 SNTAGT. CDR3 length: 13 residues. This chain's CDR3 is CASSLGDSNEQFF. CDR3 nucleotides: TGTGCCTCCTCGCTAGGGGATTCCAATGAGCAGTTCTTC.

The chain couples TRBV7-9 to TRBJ1-2; D call uncertain. CDR1 is SEHNR and CDR2 is FQNEAQ in the germline V gene (reference sequence). The CDR3 contains 13 residues. V lost 5 bases to trimming and J lost 7 bases, with 14 bases between them. The CDR3: CASSPDRVSGYTF. The DNA of the CDR3 is TGTGCCAGCAGCCCCGACCGGGTGAGTGGCTACACCTTC.

This chain links TRBV11-2 with TRBJ2-6, with TRBD1 matching over 7 bases. The CDR3 consists of 19 residues. Germline trimming cut 6 bases from V and 0 bases from J; bases unmatched to any gene: 14. Germline lookup yields CDR1 SGHAT and CDR2 FQNNGV. CDR3 protein: CASRSLERGRGSGANVLTF. The CDR3 DNA follows: TGTGCCAGCAGGAGCTTAGAAAGGGGGCGAGGCTCTGGGGCCAACGTCCTGACTTTC.

The rearrangement joins TRBV11-3 to TRBJ2-5; D may be TRBD1 (5 bases). V lost 3 bases and J 5 bases, leaving 10 bases between the germline ends. Germline-derived CDR1 and CDR2 are SGHNT and YENEEA. This CDR3 comprises 13 residues. In nucleotides, the CDR3 is TGTGCCAGCAGCTTGGGGCCCACCGAGACCCAGTACTTC. It translates to CASSLGPTETQYF.

The chain carries TRBV7-2 and TRBJ1-6; TRBD1 matches 7 bases. The CDR3 contains 14 residues. The germline gives CDR1 SGHTA, CDR2 FQGNSA. Germline trimming cut 3 bases from V and 14 bases from J; bases unmatched to any gene: 10. The DNA of the CDR3 is TGTGCCAGCAGCTTCCGGGACAGACCACAGGCCCTCCACTTT. It is translated as CASSFRDRPQALHF.

The chain links TRBV7-2 to TRBJ2-7, with 10 bases identical to TRBD2. The germline gives CDR1 SGHTA, CDR2 FQGNSA. J lost 2 bases, V lost 5 bases, and 6 bases had no gene match. This CDR3 is 15 amino acids long. CDR3 loop: CASSLSSGGTYEQYF. The CDR3 nucleotides read TGTGCCAGCAGCCTTTCTAGCGGGGGAACCTACGAGCAGTACTTC. Full variable domain (rest looked up from reference TRBV7-2 and TRBJ2-7): GAGVSQSPSNKVTEKGKDVELRCDPISGHTALYWYRQSLGQGLEFLIYFQGNSAPDKSGLPSDRFSAERTGGSVSTLTIQRTQQEDSAVYLCASSLSSGGTYEQYFGPGTRLTVT.

This clone has more than one count but fewer than ten. V and J are TRBV2 and TRBJ1-3; D might be TRBD1 (5 bases). V was cut by 8 bases and J by 2 bases, with 10 bases left in between. This CDR3 is 13 amino acids long. The germline V gene has CDR1 SNHLY and CDR2 FYNNEI. The DNA of the CDR3 is TGTGCCAGCGGAGACAGTACTGGAAACACCATATATTTT. The encoded protein is CASGDSTGNTIYF.

The rearrangement uses TRBV7-3 and TRBJ2-7, with TRBD1 identical over 9 bases. The CDR3 has 15 amino acids. The germline V gene has CDR1 SGHTA and CDR2 FQGTGA. V shed 5 bases, J shed 1 base, and the junction held 6 bases outside the gene matches. The CDR3 DNA follows: TGTGCCAGCAGCCACAGCGACAGGGGGTCCTACGAGCAGTACTTC. Translated: CASSHSDRGSYEQYF.

The chain joins TRBV4-3 to TRBJ2-4; perhaps TRBD1 as D (5 bases). The CDR3 sequence is 17 residues long. Trimming removed 0 bases from V and 8 bases from J, with 20 bases in between. Germline loops: CDR1 LGHNA, CDR2 YSLEER. The CDR3 protein is CASSQDVRGPGRDIQYF. The CDR3 bases are TGCGCCAGCAGCCAAGATGTTAGGGGTCCGGGCAGGGACATTCAGTACTTC.

This clone was counted once. The rearrangement links TRBV4-3 to TRBJ2-7; a weak D match, TRBD2 (5 bases). The V gene's germline CDR1 is LGHNA and CDR2 YSLEER. Between the trimmed V and J ends, which lost 4 bases and 0 bases, there was a span of 19 bases. The CDR3 is 17 residues long. The CDR3 sequence: CASSRTTNGMISYEQYF. The CDR3 coding sequence is TGCGCCAGCAGCCGAACAACCAACGGGATGATCTCCTACGAGCAGTACTTC.

The rearrangement links TRBV5-4 to TRBJ2-7; unclear D gene. The CDR3 is made up of 11 amino acids. Germline V gives CDR1 SGHNT, CDR2 YYREEE (reference sequence). V was cut by 1 base and J by 5 bases, with 4 bases left in between. CDR3 in amino acids: CASSLSHEQYF. For the CDR3, the DNA is TGTGCCAGCAGCTTGTCTCACGAGCAGTACTTC.